Listed below are T cell receptor beta chains from one sample, sequenced in a study of human T cells and chemical hapten exposure. A single record per CDR3 protein comes from TCRdb applying MiXCR to the RACE reads. The sample has about 140,000 distinct CDR3 sequences, approximately 12% seen once. This specimen consisted of whole blood, obtained in connection with sensitization to the hapten diphenylcyclopropenone (DPC). These receptors all stem from a woman in her 50s with alopecia areata. Some clones in this sample may be carry-over from other donors' samples. CDR3s include the opening cysteine and the closing phenylalanine or tryptophan. Fields, in order: CDR3 length, clone size, D gene, V gene, J gene, CDR3 DNA, CDR3 protein. The D gene is left open where the match is weak. Not every row has a clone size; where given, it reads once, few, many or a size class.

17	many	-	TRBV9	TRBJ2-3	TGTGCCAGCAGCGTCAACCCTGACAGCGCGCAGGTGGATACGCAGTATTTT	CASSVNPDSAQVDTQYF
15	few	-	TRBV9	TRBJ1-6	TGTGCCAGCAGCGTAGGCCAGGGGCCGGGTTCACCCCTCCACTTT	CASSVGQGPGSPLHF
14	few	-	TRBV12-3/TRBV12-4	TRBJ2-7	TGTGCCAGCAGTTTAGCCCCTGGAGCCTACGAGCAGTACTTC	CASSLAPGAYEQYF
16	few	-	TRBV20-1	TRBJ2-3	TGCAGTGCTAGAGAGGGAACAGGGTGGGGGACAGATACGCAGTATTTT	CSAREGTGWGTDTQYF
21	many	TRBD1	TRBV7-6	TRBJ1-5	TGTGCCAGCAGCTTGAGATCCGGGACAGGGATCAAGGGCTATAGCAATCAGCCCCAGCATTTT	CASSLRSGTGIKGYSNQPQHF
15	many	TRBD2	TRBV5-1	TRBJ2-7	TGCGCCAGCAGCTTGGGCGGCGGGAGCTCCTACGAGCAGTACTTC	CASSLGGGSSYEQYF
13	many	TRBD1	TRBV12-3/TRBV12-4	TRBJ1-1	TGTGCCAGCAGCTCGAGACAGGGGGGTGAAGCTTTCTTT	CASSSRQGGEAFF
15	few	TRBD2	TRBV27	TRBJ2-7	TGTGCCAGCAGTTTCCAGCGAGCGGGAGGGTACGAGCAGTACTTC	CASSFQRAGGYEQYF
15	-	-	TRBV28	TRBJ2-3	TGTGCCAGCAGTTTATCGGGCAGGGGCGCAGATACGCAGTATTTT	CASSLSGRGADTQYF
14	many	-	TRBV12-3/TRBV12-4	TRBJ2-3	TGTGCCAGCAGATCAAGGTTGAGCACAGATACGCAGTATTTT	CASRSRLSTDTQYF
13	many	TRBD1	TRBV7-9	TRBJ2-5	TGTGCCAGCAGCCCAGGGGGCACGGAGACCCAGTACTTC	CASSPGGTETQYF
15	many	TRBD1	TRBV20-1	TRBJ2-1	TGCAGTGCTAGAGCTTGGGACAGGGGATACAATGAGCAGTTCTTC	CSARAWDRGYNEQFF
12	many	-	TRBV18	TRBJ2-7	TGTGCCAGCTCACCGGTCGAGTACGAGCAGTACTTC	CASSPVEYEQYF
14	many	TRBD1	TRBV12-3/TRBV12-4	TRBJ1-6	TGTGCCAGCAGTCGGACAGGGGGTACTTCACCCCTCCACTTT	CASSRTGGTSPLHF
15	many	-	TRBV5-1	TRBJ2-5	TGCGCCAGCAGCTTGGTGGCGACAAACCAAGAGACCCAGTACTTC	CASSLVATNQETQYF
15	-	TRBD1	TRBV6-2/TRBV6-3	TRBJ2-2	TGTGCCAGCACCTGGACAGGACGGAACACCGGGGAGCTGTTTTTT	CASTWTGRNTGELFF
15	once	TRBD1	TRBV28	TRBJ2-5	TGTGCCAGCAGTTCGGGGGGGACAGGGGAAGAGACCCAGTACTTC	CASSSGGTGEETQYF
13	-	TRBD2	TRBV7-8	TRBJ2-5	TGTGCCAGCAGCGTAGCGGGAGTCGAGACCCAGTACTTC	CASSVAGVETQYF
16	-	-	TRBV9	TRBJ2-3	TGTGCCAGCAGCGTAGACCTCCCTCAAAGCACAGATACGCAGTATTTT	CASSVDLPQSTDTQYF
14	few	-	TRBV6-5	TRBJ2-7	TGTGCCAGCAGTCCGGTCCCCAAGCCCTACGAGCAGTACTTC	CASSPVPKPYEQYF
17	-	TRBD1	TRBV7-9	TRBJ2-5	TGTGCCAGCAGCTTAGGTCTCGACAGGGGGCTCGATGAGACCCAGTACTTC	CASSLGLDRGLDETQYF
16	-	TRBD1	TRBV7-9	TRBJ1-2	TGTGCCAGCAGCTTAGACCGACAGGGGGCGTACTATGGCTACACCTTC	CASSLDRQGAYYGYTF